This entry concerns a single T cell receptor (beta chain). The data were taken from a study of blood T cell repertoires in COVID-19. Looking at the study overall: Spain, Italy and the United States supplied samples that represented acute and convalescent COVID-19.

Original handling: Reference gene primer amplification yielded estimated nucleated cell counts. The method was immunoSEQ multiplex PCR; TCRdb's version includes in-frame clones alone and lacks a portion of them. The DNA gave D and trimming, while V, J and clone size come from that table. The sample includes fewer than 250,000 clones, approximately 84% of them seen just once. Germline CDR1 is GTSNPN and CDR2 is SVGIG (reference sequence). The CDR3 runs 13 residues. Trimming removed 0 bases from V and 5 bases from J, with 7 bases in between. The sequenced sample consisted of peripheral blood. This TCR was sampled from a man aged 50 or older with acute or convalescent COVID-19. This chain links TRBV30 with TRBJ1-4; possibly TRBD1 for D (5 bases). CDR3 region: CAWSVQENEKLFF. The CDR3 bases are TGTGCCTGGAGTGTACAGGAGAATGAAAAACTGTTTTTT. Combining the CDR3 with reference TRBV30 and TRBJ1-4 gives the whole variable domain SQTIHQWPATLVQPVGSPLSLECTVEGTSNPNLYWYRQAAGRGLQLLFYSVGIGQISSEVPQNLSASRPQDRQFILSSKKLLLSDSGFYLCAWSVQENEKLFFGSGTQLSVL.